The clone carrying this TCR beta chain has ten or more counts. Its target is unknown. This sample stems from a study of T-cell reconstitution after alpha-beta-depleted transplantation in children. Study results and limitations: Day-60 TCRbeta diversity that was high in some patients was derived from surviving recipient T cells and thymic progenitors. About two months after transplant, alpha-beta T cells reportedly came from several hundred expanded graft clones. Once a year had passed after transplant, T-cell counts and diversity came mostly from newly produced T cells.

The trim removed 4 bases at V and 3 bases at J, leaving 9 bases unmatched. The CDR3 consists of 15 residues. Germline values: CDR1 LNHDA, CDR2 SQIVND (reference sequence). Unique molecular identifiers tagged the TCRbeta library. TCRdb recomputed calls from the PCR reads with MiXCR, one row per CDR3 protein. The sample includes 490,000 or so distinct CDR3 sequences, 10% of them seen just once. The clonotype comes from a child aged 2-15 years with inherited bone marrow failure, due to receive a stem cell transplant. The sequencing used PBMCs, collected before TCRalphabeta/CD19-depleted stem cell transplant. The chain recombines TRBV19 with TRBJ2-7, with 7 bases identical to TRBD1. This CDR3 is CASSNGRGILYEQYF. The DNA for the CDR3 is TGTGCCAGTAGTAACGGCAGGGGGATCCTCTACGAGCAGTACTTC.